The 3 T cell receptor beta chains reported below all come from one sample, sequenced in a study of beta chain features in type 1 diabetes (dated by TCRdb to the late 2010s). Results the study describes overall, beyond this receptor: A moderate but significant shortening of TCRB CDR3 length was observed in type 1 diabetes patients in all four CD4+ subsets.

The library was produced with the immunoSEQ multiplex PCR assay. The entire amount of isolated RNA was reverse transcribed using the High Capacity cDNA Reverse Transcription Kit, so the sequenced TCRB transcripts were expressed ones. The immuneACCESS repertoire file appears here via TCRdb, limited to in-frame rearrangements. These files lack a portion of the clones; in checked studies, under half of the deficit traces to unresolved V genes, and the cause of the others is not known. The sample data list a few hundred thousand clones, and 9.5% to 10% of these were observed just once. Approximately 0.6% of the sample belongs to the ten largest clones. These TCRs are of unknown antigen specificity. The sample consisted of central memory CD4+ T cells from blood. Receptor source: a man aged 25 to 45 with type 1 diabetes.

V is TRBV7-9 and J is TRBJ1-3; D not certain. This CDR3 contains 14 residues. Per the germline V gene, CDR1 is SEHNR and CDR2 is FQNEAQ (reference sequence). V was trimmed by 5 bases and J by 4 bases, leaving 12 bases between them. The CDR3 region is CASSPPYVGNTIYF. The DNA of the CDR3 is TGTGCCAGCAGCCCACCCTATGTCGGAAACACCATATATTTT.

This clone was counted only a few times. The rearrangement uses TRBV27 and TRBJ2-7; D is uncertain. Germline V CDR1 and CDR2: MNHEY, SMNVEV (reference sequence). The CDR3 is 14 residues long. Trimming pared 1 base from V and 4 bases from J, leaving 11 bases between. The CDR3 DNA sequence: TGTGCCAGCAGTTTATGGGCAGGTCAATACGAGCAGTACTTC. Amino acids: CASSLWAGQYEQYF.

In this sample, this clone turned up a few times. V gene TRBV27 combines with J gene TRBJ2-1; unclear D gene. The germline V gene encodes CDR1 MNHEY and CDR2 SMNVEV (reference sequence). The V and J ends lost 4 bases and 7 bases respectively, with 8 bases between them. The CDR3 contains 12 residues. CDR3 sequence (DNA): TGTGCCAGCAGTTACCGCAGGAATGAGCAGTTCTTC. This gives the protein CASSYRRNEQFF.